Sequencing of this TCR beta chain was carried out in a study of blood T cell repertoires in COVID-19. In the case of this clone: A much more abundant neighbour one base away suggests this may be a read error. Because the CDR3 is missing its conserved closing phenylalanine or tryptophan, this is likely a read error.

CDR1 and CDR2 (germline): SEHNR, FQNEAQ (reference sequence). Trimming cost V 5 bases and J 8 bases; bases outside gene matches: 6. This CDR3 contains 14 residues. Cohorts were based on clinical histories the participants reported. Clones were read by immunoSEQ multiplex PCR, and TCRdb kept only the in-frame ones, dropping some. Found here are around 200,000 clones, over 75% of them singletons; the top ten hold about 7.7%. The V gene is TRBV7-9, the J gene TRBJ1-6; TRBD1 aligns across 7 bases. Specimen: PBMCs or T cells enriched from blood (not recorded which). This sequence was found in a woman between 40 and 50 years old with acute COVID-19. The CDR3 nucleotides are TGTGCCAGCAGCCAGGGGACAGCTGATTCACCCCTCCACCTT. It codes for CASSQGTADSPLHL.